The present T cell receptor (beta chain) was sequenced within a study of control samples from healthy donors and cancer patients. This clone has only one observation. The CDR3 spans 13 residues. The ends were cut back, 0 bases at V and 9 bases at J, with 9 bases in the middle. Germline V CDR1 and CDR2: MNHNS, SASEGT. Sequenced by immunoSEQ multiplex PCR; TCRdb stores in-frame clones only, minus some. The profile shows roughly 370,000 clones, about 93% of them singletons. The chain employs TRBV6-1 and TRBJ2-1; D possibly corresponds to TRBD1 (5 bases). Input material: PBMCs. This receptor was identified in a man aged 40-50 years with head and neck cancer. The CDR3 region is CASSEAGPGEQFF. Written as DNA, the CDR3 is TGTGCCAGCAGTGAAGCGGGGCCGGGTGAGCAGTTCTTC.